These 12 T cell receptor beta chains came from one sample sequenced in a study of resident and recirculating memory T cells in vitiligo. Assay used: immunoSEQ multiplex PCR; TCRdb lists only in-frame clones, some missing. The repertoire has 70,000 or so clones, 80% to 95% of them found once; the top ten carry over 4.5%. Sequenced sample: blood. The source of these receptors is a male donor with vitiligo.

This clone was seen more than once but under ten times. The chain has TRBV5-1 and TRBJ1-2; 8 positions match TRBD1. J gave up 3 bases and V 0 bases, and 1 base lay outside the gene matches. The CDR3 consists of 14 residues. Germline CDR1 and CDR2: SGHRS and YFSETQ. This CDR3 reads CASSLGTGYYGYTF. The CDR3 DNA is TGCGCCAGCAGCTTGGGGACAGGGTACTATGGCTACACCTTC.

The chain has TRBV19 and TRBJ2-7; TRBD2 might be the D (5 bases). V dropped 11 bases and J dropped 3 bases, with 14 bases sitting between them. Germline assignment: CDR1 LNHDA and CDR2 SQIVND (reference sequence). The CDR3 has 12 residues. The CDR3 DNA sequence: TGTGCCTCCGTGGGCGAGGGCTACGAGCAGTACTTC. Translated: CASVGEGYEQYF.

The chain has TRBV28 and TRBJ2-7; D not certain. The CDR3 consists of 12 residues. Trimming cost V 2 bases and J 3 bases, with 5 bases left between them. In germline, CDR1 is MDHEN, CDR2 SYDVKM. The CDR3 DNA is TGTGCCAGCAGTTTACAGGACTACGAGCAGTACTTC. It is translated as CASSLQDYEQYF.

The rearrangement links TRBV19 to TRBJ1-2, with TRBD1 matching 7 bases. The V and J ends lost 5 bases and 0 bases, in that order; junction bases with no gene match: 6. The CDR3 runs 15 residues. Per the germline V gene, CDR1 is LNHDA and CDR2 is SQIVND (reference sequence). The CDR3 nucleotides are TGTGCCAGTAGTTCCTTGGACAGGACTAACTATGGCTACACCTTC. The encoded protein is CASSSLDRTNYGYTF.

The J gene is TRBJ2-1, the V gene TRBV7-3; no reliable D call. Germline CDR1 reads SGHTA; CDR2 reads FQGTGA. This CDR3 is built from 15 residues. With 5 bases removed from V and 0 bases from J, the gap between germline ends came to 11 bases. CDR3 residues: CASSRAASSYNEQFF. The CDR3 DNA reads TGTGCCAGCAGCCGTGCGGCCAGCTCCTACAATGAGCAGTTCTTC.

The rearrangement links TRBV4-1 to TRBJ2-2; 9 positions agree with TRBD1. The ends lost 0 bases at V and 1 base at J; junction bases unmatched: 12. CDR3 length: 20 residues. The germline V gene has CDR1 MGHRA and CDR2 YSYEKL. CDR3 coding DNA: TGCGCCAGCAGCCAAGATGGAGGGGACAGGGCCCGAAAGAACACCGGGGAGCTGTTTTTT. It codes for CASSQDGGDRARKNTGELFF.

The chain recombines TRBV7-3 with TRBJ2-2, with D perhaps matching TRBD2 (7 bases). Deletions cut 5 bases from V and 7 bases from J, with 17 bases between. Germline V gene data show CDR1 as SGHTA and CDR2 as FQGTGA. The CDR3 has 15 amino acids. The CDR3 loop is CASSRGGGPSGELFF. In DNA form, the CDR3 reads TGTGCCAGCAGCAGAGGGGGGGGGCCAAGCGGGGAGCTGTTTTTT.

This clone was detected only once. This rearrangement joins TRBV5-1 to TRBJ1-4; 7 nucleotides line up with TRBD1. J was trimmed by 4 bases and V by 2 bases; bases with no gene match: 2. Germline V gene sequence: CDR1 SGHRS, CDR2 YFSETQ. There are 14 residues in the CDR3. CDR3: CASSFDRVNEKLFF. The CDR3 DNA reads TGCGCCAGCAGCTTTGACAGGGTTAATGAAAAACTGTTTTTT.

This clone has just one count. The chain employs TRBV9 and TRBJ2-7, with 7 bases that match TRBD2. From germline, CDR1 is SGDLS and CDR2 YYNGEE. V lost 4 bases and J lost 4; bases outside the gene matches: 11. The CDR3 is 15 residues long. The DNA of the CDR3 is TGTGCCAGCAGCCCTCAAGAGCGGGGCACTTACGAGCAGTACTTC. Its protein product is CASSPQERGTYEQYF. Variable domain in full (rest from reference TRBV9 and TRBJ2-7): DSGVTQTPKHLITATGQRVTLRCSPRSGDLSVYWYQQSLDQGLQFLIQYYNGEERAKGNILERFSAQQFPDLHSELNLSSLELGDSALYFCASSPQERGTYEQYFGPGTRLTVT.

The gene calls are TRBV9 and TRBJ1-1, with D unresolved. V lost 0 bases to trimming and J lost 3 bases, with 15 bases between them. CDR1 and CDR2 (germline): SGDLS, YYNGEE. The CDR3 length is 16 residues. The CDR3 spells CASSVGLTLVDTEAFF. CDR3 coding DNA: TGTGCCAGCAGCGTAGGACTGACCTTGGTAGACACTGAAGCTTTCTTT. The variable domain in full, completed from reference TRBV9 and TRBJ1-1, reads DSGVTQTPKHLITATGQRVTLRCSPRSGDLSVYWYQQSLDQGLQFLIQYYNGEERAKGNILERFSAQQFPDLHSELNLSSLELGDSALYFCASSVGLTLVDTEAFFGQGTRLTVV.

This rearrangement joins TRBV4-3 to TRBJ2-2; the D gene is possibly TRBD2 (7 bases). The CDR3 runs to 15 residues. Germline values: CDR1 LGHNA, CDR2 YSLEER. Trimming removed 0 bases at V and 6 bases at J, with 11 bases between. In nucleotides, the CDR3 is TGCGCCAGCAGCCAAGATAGGGGGGGCTCCGGGGAGCTGTTTTTT. Translating it yields CASSQDRGGSGELFF.

The rearrangement links TRBV7-3 to TRBJ2-1; 11 bases are shared with TRBD2. Germline CDR1 and CDR2: SGHTA and FQGTGA. J gave up 5 bases and V 5 bases, and 8 bases lay outside the gene matches. CDR3 length: 16 residues. The DNA of the CDR3 is TGTGCCAGCAGCCCCACCGGGACTAGCGGCCACAATGAGCAGTTCTTC. Encoded protein: CASSPTGTSGHNEQFF. The complete variable domain, with remaining parts taken from reference TRBV7-3 and TRBJ2-1, reads GAGVSQTPSNKVTEKGKYVELRCDPISGHTALYWYRQSLGQGPEFLIYFQGTGAADDSGLPNDRFFAVRPEGSVSTLKIQRTERGDSAVYLCASSPTGTSGHNEQFFGPGTRLTVL.